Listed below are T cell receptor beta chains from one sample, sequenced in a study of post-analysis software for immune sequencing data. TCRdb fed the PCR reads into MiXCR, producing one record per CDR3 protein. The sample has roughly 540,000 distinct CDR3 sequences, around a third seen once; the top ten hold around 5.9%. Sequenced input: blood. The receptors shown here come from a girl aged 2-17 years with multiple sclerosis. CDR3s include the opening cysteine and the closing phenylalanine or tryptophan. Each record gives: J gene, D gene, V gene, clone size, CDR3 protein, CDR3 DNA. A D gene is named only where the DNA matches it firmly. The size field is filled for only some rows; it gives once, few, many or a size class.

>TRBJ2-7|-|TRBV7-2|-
CASSSDGARPDEQYF
TGTGCCAGCAGCTCCGACGGAGCTAGACCCGACGAGCAGTACTTC
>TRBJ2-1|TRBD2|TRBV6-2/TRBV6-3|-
CASSRNPRRGVNEQFF
TGTGCCAGCAGTCGCAATCCGCGGCGGGGGGTCAATGAGCAGTTCTTC
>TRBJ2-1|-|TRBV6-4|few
CASSVEMTRNNEQFF
TGTGCCAGCAGTGTCGAGATGACACGGAACAATGAGCAGTTCTTC
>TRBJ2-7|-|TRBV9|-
CASSASYSSSLNEQYF
TGTGCCAGCAGCGCATCATATTCTAGCTCCCTCAATGAGCAGTACTTC
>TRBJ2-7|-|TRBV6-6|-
CASSSEGGSYEQYF
TGTGCCAGCAGCTCCGAGGGGGGCTCCTACGAGCAGTACTTC
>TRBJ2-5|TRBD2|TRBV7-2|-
CASTPSGGLFRTQYF
TGTGCCAGCACCCCGAGCGGGGGGCTATTTCGGACCCAGTACTTC
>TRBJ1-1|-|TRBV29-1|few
CSVVAVNTEAFF
TGCAGCGTTGTAGCCGTGAACACTGAAGCTTTCTTT
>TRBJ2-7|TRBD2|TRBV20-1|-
CSLRAGDSYEQYF
TGCAGCCTAAGAGCGGGGGACTCCTACGAGCAGTACTTC
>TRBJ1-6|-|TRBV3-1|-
CASSQGPTGQSSPLHF
TGTGCCAGCAGCCAAGGGCCCACAGGACAGTCCTCACCCCTCCACTTT
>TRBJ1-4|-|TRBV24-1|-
CATSWYEKLFF
TGTGCCACCTCATGGTACGAAAAACTGTTTTTT
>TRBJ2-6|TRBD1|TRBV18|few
CASSRRQGVGANVLTF
TGTGCCAGCTCACGACGACAGGGGGTAGGGGCCAACGTCCTGACTTTC
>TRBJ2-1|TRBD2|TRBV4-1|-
CASSQNSGGRLNEQFF
TGCGCCAGCAGCCAGAATAGCGGGGGGCGATTAAATGAGCAGTTCTTC
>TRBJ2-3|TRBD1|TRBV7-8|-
CASSRSRGRTDTQYF
TGTGCCAGCAGCAGGAGCAGGGGGCGCACAGATACGCAGTATTTT
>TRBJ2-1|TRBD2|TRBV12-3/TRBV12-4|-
CASSLTRGGSYNEQFF
TGTGCCAGCAGTTTAACGCGCGGGGGGTCTTACAATGAGCAGTTCTTC
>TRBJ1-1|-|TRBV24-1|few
CATSDLGREAFF
TGTGCCACCAGTGATTTGGGTCGGGAAGCTTTCTTT
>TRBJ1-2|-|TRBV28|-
CASSLLHADRYGYTF
TGTGCCAGCAGCCTACTTCATGCCGATAGATATGGCTACACCTTC
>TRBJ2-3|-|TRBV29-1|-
CNASPGAPGTDTQYF
TGCAACGCATCACCGGGGGCCCCAGGGACAGATACGCAGTATTTT
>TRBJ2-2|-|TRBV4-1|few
CASSQLGRTGELFF
TGCGCCAGCAGCCAACTAGGCCGTACCGGGGAGCTGTTTTTT
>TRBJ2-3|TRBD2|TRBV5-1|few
CASGERGHTDTQYF
TGCGCCAGCGGGGAGCGGGGCCACACAGATACGCAGTATTTT
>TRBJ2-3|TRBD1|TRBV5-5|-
CASSYIGTDAQYF
TGTGCCAGCAGTTACATAGGGACAGATGCGCAGTATTTT
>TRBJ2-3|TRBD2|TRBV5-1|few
CASSLASGAFSSTDTQYF
TGCGCCAGCAGCCTAGCTAGCGGGGCCTTTTCTAGCACGGATACGCAGTATTTT
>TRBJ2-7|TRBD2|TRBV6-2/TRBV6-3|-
CASSPTSGANYEQYF
TGTGCCAGCAGTCCGACTAGCGGGGCGAACTACGAGCAGTACTTC
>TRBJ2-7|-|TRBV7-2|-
CASSADRSEQYF
TGTGCCAGCAGCGCGGACCGGTCCGAGCAGTACTTC
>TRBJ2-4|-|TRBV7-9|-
CASSLAMPAKNIQYF
TGTGCCAGCAGCTTAGCGATGCCAGCCAAAAACATTCAGTACTTC
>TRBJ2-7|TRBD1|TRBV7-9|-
CASSQGSGTGSPYEQYF
TGTGCCAGCAGCCAAGGATCTGGGACAGGTTCTCCCTACGAGCAGTACTTC
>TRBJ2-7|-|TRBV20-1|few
CSANAATLRSSYEQYF
TGCAGTGCCAACGCTGCGACTCTCCGGAGCTCCTACGAGCAGTACTTC
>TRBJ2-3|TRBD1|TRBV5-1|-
CASSPRDRGPGDTQYF
TGCGCCAGCAGCCCCCGGGACAGGGGGCCGGGAGATACGCAGTATTTT
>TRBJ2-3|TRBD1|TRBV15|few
CATSTDTQGRFTDTQYF
TGTGCCACCAGCACCGATACACAGGGGCGATTCACAGATACGCAGTATTTT
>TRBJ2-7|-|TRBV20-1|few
CSAGHPRGRAFYEQYF
TGCAGTGCTGGACACCCCCGGGGACGCGCCTTCTACGAGCAGTACTTC
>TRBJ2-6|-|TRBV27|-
CASSLRPSPGANVRTF
TGTGCCAGCAGTTTACGCCCCTCGCCCGGGGCCAACGTCCGGACTTTC
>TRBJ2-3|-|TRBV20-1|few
CSAKKGGGTDTQYF
TGCAGTGCCAAGAAGGGGGGGGGCACAGATACGCAGTATTTT
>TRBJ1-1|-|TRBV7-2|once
CASSLGAFTNTEAFF
TGTGCCAGCAGCTTAGGAGCCTTCACTAACACTGAAGCTTTCTTT
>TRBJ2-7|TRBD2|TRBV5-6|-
CASSPTGGLLGEQYF
TGTGCCAGCAGCCCCACGGGGGGACTACTGGGCGAGCAGTACTTC
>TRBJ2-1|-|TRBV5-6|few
CASSSFEGEDEQFF
TGTGCCAGCAGCTCGTTTGAGGGAGAGGATGAGCAGTTCTTC
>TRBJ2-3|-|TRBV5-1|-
CASSSTSSTDTQYF
TGCGCCAGCAGCTCCACGTCAAGCACAGATACGCAGTATTTT
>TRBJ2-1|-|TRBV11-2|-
CASSSRRAEVNEQFF
TGTGCCAGCAGCTCGAGGAGGGCCGAGGTCAATGAGCAGTTCTTC
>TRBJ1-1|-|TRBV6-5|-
CASSRGVMGAEAFF
TGTGCCAGCAGCCGGGGCGTGATGGGGGCTGAAGCTTTCTTT
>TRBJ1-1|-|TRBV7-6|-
CASSLGDPGNTEAFF
TGTGCCAGCAGCTTAGGGGACCCCGGGAACACTGAAGCTTTCTTT
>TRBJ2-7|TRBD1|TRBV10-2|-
CASSPDRGDYEQYF
TGCGCCAGCAGTCCGGACAGGGGGGACTACGAGCAGTACTTC
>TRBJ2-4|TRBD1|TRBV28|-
CASSYRTGARNIQYF
TGTGCCAGCAGCTATCGGACAGGAGCCAGAAACATTCAGTACTTC
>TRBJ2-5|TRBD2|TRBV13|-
CASSSLGSGEQEAQYF
TGTGCCAGCAGCTCCCTGGGTAGCGGGGAACAAGAGGCCCAGTACTTC
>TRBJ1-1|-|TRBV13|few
CASSPLQANTEAFF
TGTGCCAGCAGCCCTCTTCAGGCAAACACTGAAGCTTTCTTT
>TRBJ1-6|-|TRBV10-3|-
CAISERDGQNSPLHF
TGTGCCATCAGTGAACGGGACGGGCAAAATTCACCCCTCCACTTT
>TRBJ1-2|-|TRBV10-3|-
CAISDNGYTF
TGTGCCATCAGTGACAACGGCTACACCTTC
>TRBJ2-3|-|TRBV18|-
CASSLRQGQTSTDTQYF
TGTGCCAGCTCACTCCGCCAGGGACAAACGAGCACAGATACGCAGTATTTT
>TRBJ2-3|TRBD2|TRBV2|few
CASPTGGPADTQYF
TGTGCCAGCCCCACGGGGGGGCCCGCAGATACGCAGTATTTT
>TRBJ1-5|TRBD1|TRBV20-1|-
CSALPDRGTQPQHF
TGCAGTGCGCTCCCGGACAGGGGAACACAGCCCCAGCATTTT